This T cell receptor (beta chain) was identified during a study of cytomegalovirus exposure and HLA in healthy donors. For the study at large: The same platform used for the approximately 670 first-cohort repertoires was also used for the roughly 130 validation repertoires, as a later analysis reported. Study-level results: A later analysis found first-cohort TCR clusters tended to co-occur in the 90 to 150 validation repertoires.

For this clone: Its specificity is unknown.

Method: immunoSEQ multiplex PCR; TCRdb's copy keeps in-frame clones and lacks some. The sample yields roughly 190,000 clones, approximately 86% seen once. The CDR3 loop spans 16 amino acids. The junction had 15 bases not matched to a gene; V was cut back by 6 bases and J by 7 bases. CDR1 and CDR2 from the germline V gene are MDHEN and SYDVKM. The rearrangement uses TRBV28 and TRBJ2-7; 10 nucleotides line up with TRBD2. The TCR was taken from a man aged 30-40 years in good health and CMV-seropositive. Material: PBMCs. The CDR3 DNA follows: TGTGCCAGCAGCCTAGGCCCCGGACTAGCGGCCTGGGAGCAGTACTTC. Its protein product is CASSLGPGLAAWEQYF. The full variable domain, rest sourced from reference TRBV28 and TRBJ2-7, is DVKVTQSSRYLVKRTGEKVFLECVQDMDHENMFWYRQDPGLGLRLIYFSYDVKMKEKGDIPEGYSVSREKKERFSLILESASTNQTSMYLCASSLGPGLAAWEQYFGPGTRLTVT.